The 17 T cell receptor beta chains presented below share a single source sample, sequenced in a study of cytomegalovirus exposure and HLA in healthy donors (dated by TCRdb to 2016 to 2017). Library preparation used the immunoSEQ multiplex PCR assay. Here the immuneACCESS table is served through TCRdb, limited to in-frame sequences with V and J called. Missing clones are a known gap in these copies; in checked studies unresolved V genes cover under half, and the rest lacks a known reason. The sample yields about 180,000 clones; more than 75% were counted once. More than 1.2% of the sample is taken by the ten largest. Sequenced material: PBMCs. The source of these receptors is a woman in her twenties or thirties in good health and CMV-seronegative.

This chain links TRBV5-1 with TRBJ2-7, with D perhaps TRBD2 (6 bases). The CDR3 extends over 14 amino acids. Trimming removed 4 bases from V and 2 bases from J, with 13 bases in between. The germline V gene encodes CDR1 SGHRS and CDR2 YFSETQ. CDR3 DNA: TGCGCCAGCAGCCCGGAGGGTGGGCCCTACGAGCAGTACTTC. This translates into CASSPEGGPYEQYF.

This chain links TRBV27 with TRBJ2-5; 13 nucleotides agree with TRBD2. The CDR3 contains 19 residues. Germline CDR1 and CDR2: MNHEY and SMNVEV (reference sequence). V shed 5 bases, J shed 7 bases, and the junction held 19 bases outside the gene matches. This chain's CDR3 is CASSTRKGLAGTLQGTQYF. CDR3 nucleotide sequence: TGTGCCAGCAGTACCAGAAAGGGACTAGCGGGGACCCTCCAGGGGACCCAGTACTTC.

This clone was recorded only once. The chain recombines TRBV2 with TRBJ2-5; 7 bases agree with TRBD1. CDR1 is SNHLY and CDR2 is FYNNEI in the germline V gene. V shed 4 bases, J shed 2 bases, and the junction held 7 bases outside the gene matches. CDR3 length: 15 amino acids. DNA for the CDR3: TGTGCCAGCAGTGTAGGGACAGCGGTACAAGAGACCCAGTACTTC. This sequence encodes CASSVGTAVQETQYF.

The CDR3 protein is CASSEAGVNTDTQYF. CDR3 bases: TGTGCCAGCAGTGAAGCTGGAGTAAACACAGATACGCAGTATTTT. This sequence joins TRBV2 and TRBJ2-3; D gene uncertain. This CDR3 is built from 15 residues. The V gene's germline CDR1 is SNHLY and CDR2 FYNNEI. Trimming stripped 0 bases from V and 2 bases from J, with 9 bases between.

The gene calls are TRBV19 and TRBJ1-5, with 8 bases fitting TRBD1. V shed 9 bases, J shed 4 bases, and the junction held 2 bases outside the gene matches. The germline CDR1 and CDR2 sequences are LNHDA and SQIVND (reference sequence). The CDR3 runs 12 residues. The CDR3 DNA reads TGTGCCAGCAGGACAGGGAATCAGCCCCAGCATTTT. Translation: CASRTGNQPQHF.

The rearrangement links TRBV27 to TRBJ2-3; 13 nucleotides match TRBD2. This CDR3 has 15 residues. The germline V gene encodes CDR1 MNHEY and CDR2 SMNVEV (reference sequence). V shed 3 bases and J 5 bases; nucleotides not matched to a gene: 2. CDR3 sequence reads: CASSLTSGGLDTQYF. The CDR3 DNA is TGTGCCAGCAGTTTGACTAGCGGGGGGTTAGATACGCAGTATTTT.

The chain links TRBV27 to TRBJ2-1; 7 bases match TRBD1. The V and J ends lost 4 bases and 9 bases, in that order; junction bases with no gene match: 3. Germline V gene sequence: CDR1 MNHEY, CDR2 SMNVEV (reference sequence). The CDR3 contains 12 residues. The CDR3 DNA follows: TGTGCCAGCAGTTCGACAGGGATTGAGCAGTTCTTC. Protein sequence: CASSSTGIEQFF.

Only one count was recorded for this clone. The gene calls are TRBV5-6 and TRBJ2-7; 8 bases align to TRBD1. The CDR3 runs to 14 residues. J was trimmed by 5 bases and V by 0 bases; bases with no gene match: 4. Germline values: CDR1 SGHDT, CDR2 YYEEEE. The CDR3 loop is CASSLDRGSHEQYF. The DNA of the CDR3 is TGTGCCAGCAGCTTGGACAGGGGGAGCCACGAGCAGTACTTC.

The chain employs TRBV5-8 and TRBJ1-2; D is undetermined. In germline, CDR1 is SGHTS, CDR2 YDEGEE. Deletions cut 4 bases from V and 3 bases from J, with 16 bases between. The CDR3 totals 15 residues. This CDR3 is CASSPPSGFYYGYTF. CDR3 in DNA: TGTGCCAGCAGCCCCCCCTCGGGATTTTACTATGGCTACACCTTC.

V usage is TRBV4-1 and J usage is TRBJ1-2, with D unclear. Germline values: CDR1 MGHRA, CDR2 YSYEKL. This CDR3 region has 17 residues. The V end lost 0 bases, the J end lost 3 bases, and 17 bases lay between the germline ends. CDR3 DNA: TGCGCCAGCAGCCAAGATCGCTCGGTTACCGGAGACTATGGCTACACCTTC. Translating it yields CASSQDRSVTGDYGYTF.

This sequence joins TRBV5-1 and TRBJ1-2; 9 bases are shared with TRBD1. Germline V lookup: CDR1 SGHRS, CDR2 YFSETQ. CDR3 length equals 13 residues. Unmatched junction bases numbered 2, after V lost 0 bases and J lost 8 bases. The CDR3 bases are TGCGCCAGCAGCTTGGAGGGACAGGGAGGCTACACCTTC. Amino acids: CASSLEGQGGYTF.

V is TRBV2 and J is TRBJ1-5; maybe TRBD1 (6 bases). Trimming shortened V by 5 bases and J by 7 bases, and 18 bases separated the two germline ends. The CDR3 consists of 15 residues. Germline CDR1 SNHLY, CDR2 FYNNEI. CDR3 DNA sequence: TGTGCCAGCAGTCAAGAGGGGGGGGGCGGCCAGCCCCAGCATTTT. Translated: CASSQEGGGGQPQHF.

The V call is TRBV27, the J call TRBJ2-7, with a tentative D call TRBD1 (5 bases). The V gene's germline CDR1 is MNHEY and CDR2 SMNVEV (reference sequence). The CDR3 consists of 15 residues. V dropped 5 bases and J dropped 0 bases, with 14 bases sitting between them. CDR3 protein: CASSQGHGFSYEQYF. The CDR3 region has the DNA TGTGCCAGCAGTCAAGGACACGGGTTCTCCTACGAGCAGTACTTC.

The V gene is TRBV4-3, the J gene TRBJ2-2, with 9 bases lining up with TRBD1. V lost 1 base and J lost 4; bases outside the gene matches: 7. This CDR3 contains 17 residues. From germline, CDR1 is LGHNA and CDR2 YSLEER. CDR3: CASSQAIGTGITGELFF. CDR3 sequence (DNA): TGCGCCAGCAGCCAAGCCATCGGGACAGGGATCACCGGGGAGCTGTTTTTT.

The chain employs TRBV6-6 and TRBJ1-2; D gene uncertain. Trimming took off 7 bases at V and 2 bases at J, with 11 bases between the two ends. This CDR3 region has 13 residues. Germline lookup yields CDR1 MNHNY and CDR2 SVGAGI (reference sequence). The CDR3 loop is CASTPGLNYGYTF. In DNA, the CDR3 is TGTGCCAGCACCCCAGGTTTAAACTATGGCTACACCTTC.

This rearrangement joins TRBV21-1 to TRBJ1-5; the table's D call TRBD1 went unverified against the DNA. TRBV21-1 is a pseudogene. CDR3 length: 14 residues. CDR3 in amino acids: CAREQGSEIGPQHF. The CDR3 DNA reads as TGTGCCAGAGAACAGGGTTCCGAGATCGGGCCCCAGCATTTT.

The chain employs TRBV7-2 and TRBJ2-7; 9 bases map to TRBD1. CDR3 length: 14 residues. Trimming removed 6 bases from V and 3 bases from J; junction bases left unmatched: 6. CDR1 and CDR2 from the germline V gene are SGHTA and FQGNSA. The CDR3 loop reads CASRRTGVNYEQYF. CDR3 bases: TGTGCCAGCAGAAGGACAGGGGTAAACTACGAGCAGTACTTC.